This T cell receptor beta chain came from a study of blood T cell repertoires in COVID-19. Across the whole study: Whether acute or convalescent, the COVID-19 samples came from the United States, Italy and Spain. T cells, B-cell-depleted T cells, or PBMCs provided the cDNA or gDNA that served as material.

V was shortened by 5 bases and J by 5 bases, with 13 bases between the two germline ends. The CDR3 is made up of 15 amino acids. Looked up from germline, CDR1 is MDHEN and CDR2 is SYDVKM. Original methodology: From reference gene primer amplification, estimates of nucleated cell counts were derived. Generated by immunoSEQ multiplex PCR, the TCRdb table keeps only in-frame clones and is missing some. That table is the source of V, J and clone size, and D and trimming were worked out from the DNA. The table records 310,000 or so clones, roughly 91% of them present only once. The sample consisted of peripheral blood. J is TRBJ1-6 and V is TRBV28; tentatively, D is TRBD1 (6 bases). This sequence originates from a man aged 45-65 years with active or convalescent COVID-19. DNA for the CDR3: TGTGCCAGCAGTACCGGACAGATACATAATTCACCCCTCCACTTT. Residues: CASSTGQIHNSPLHF.